These T cell receptor beta chains were read from a single sample in a study of T cell repertoires in cytomegalovirus infection. TCRdb independently ran MiXCR on the reads; one entry per CDR3 protein. The data show 50,000 or so distinct CDR3 sequences, roughly a fifth seen once. Antigens for these TCRs are unknown. The starting material was CD8+ T cells from cultured PBMCs, obtained from culture after CMV antigen stimulation. The receptors were gathered from a human donor in good health (CMV status not recorded). Some clones in this sample may be carry-over from other donors' samples. Each CDR3 is given with its conserved first and last residue. Each record gives: CDR3 length, D gene, J gene, V gene, clone size, CDR3 protein, CDR3 DNA. A D gene is named only where the DNA matches it firmly. For some rows the clone size is stated as once, few or many, or as a class when expanded; others skip it.

16 TRBD1 TRBJ2-7 TRBV28 many CASSLTLTGVNDEQYF TGTGCCAGCAGCTTAACTTTGACAGGGGTTAATGACGAGCAGTACTTC
14 TRBD2 TRBJ2-5 TRBV7-6 few CASSLSGGQETQYF TGTGCCAGCAGCTTAAGCGGGGGTCAAGAGACCCAGTACTTC
15 TRBD2 TRBJ2-7 TRBV27 NA CASSSRAGGPVEQYF TGTGCCAGCAGTTCGCGCGCGGGAGGGCCGGTCGAGCAGTACTTC
15 NA TRBJ1-3 TRBV7-9 NA CASSPAGNSGNTIYF TGTGCCAGCAGCCCCGCGGGGAACTCTGGAAACACCATATATTTT
14 TRBD1 TRBJ1-2 TRBV11-1 NA CASSFGGQTYSYTF TGTGCCAGCAGCTTCGGGGGACAGACCTATAGCTACACCTTC
14 TRBD1 TRBJ1-1 TRBV6-5 NA CASSIGTANTEAFF TGTGCCAGCAGTATCGGGACAGCGAACACTGAAGCTTTCTTT
14 NA TRBJ2-1 TRBV7-8 NA CASSPSGRDNEQFF TGTGCCAGCAGCCCGTCAGGGCGGGACAATGAGCAGTTCTTC
18 TRBD2 TRBJ2-1 TRBV7-3 many CASSLSPASGFTYNEQFF TGTGCCAGCAGCTTAAGTCCCGCTAGCGGGTTCACCTACAATGAGCAGTTCTTC
14 NA TRBJ2-1 TRBV4-3 few CASSQETRRREQFF TGCGCCAGCAGCCAAGAGACGCGAAGGCGTGAGCAGTTCTTC
15 NA TRBJ2-1 TRBV7-6 NA CASSSPGQGYNEQFF TGTGCCAGCAGCTCCCCGGGACAAGGATACAATGAGCAGTTCTTC
14 NA TRBJ2-7 TRBV7-9 few CASSLKIKPYEQYF TGTGCCAGCAGCCTGAAGATAAAACCCTACGAGCAGTACTTC
12 NA TRBJ2-1 TRBV6-5 NA CASSQGIQEQFF TGTGCCAGCAGCCAGGGTATACAAGAGCAGTTCTTC
17 NA TRBJ1-5 TRBV7-2 few CASSLNVNRDGNQPQHF TGTGCCAGCAGCTTAAATGTAAACAGGGACGGCAATCAGCCCCAGCATTTT
14 TRBD1 TRBJ1-2 TRBV6-4 NA CASSGSGTGNGYTF TGTGCCAGCAGTGGCTCCGGGACAGGAAACGGCTACACCTTC
14 NA TRBJ1-5 TRBV6-2/TRBV6-3 NA CASSYGNSNQPQHF TGTGCCAGCAGTTACGGGAATAGCAATCAGCCCCAGCATTTT
19 TRBD2 TRBJ2-1 TRBV12-3/TRBV12-4 NA CASSFFLAGVEGSYNEQFF TGTGCCAGCAGTTTTTTTCTAGCGGGGGTGGAGGGCTCCTACAATGAGCAGTTCTTC
15 TRBD2 TRBJ2-1 TRBV28 NA CASSTTSVSYNEQFF TGTGCCAGCAGTACGACTAGCGTCTCCTACAATGAGCAGTTCTTC
19 TRBD1 TRBJ1-6 TRBV6-1 NA CASSEPFWTGRRKNSPLHF TGTGCCAGCAGTGAACCCTTCTGGACAGGGCGGAGAAAAAATTCACCCCTCCACTTT
12 NA TRBJ1-2 TRBV11-1 NA CASSSVSGGYTF TGTGCCAGCAGCTCGGTTAGCGGTGGCTACACCTTC
15 NA TRBJ2-3 TRBV2 NA CASTEGGLSTDTQYF TGTGCCAGCACCGAAGGGGGGCTGAGCACAGATACGCAGTATTTT
17 NA TRBJ2-4 TRBV6-1 NA CASSPYIPQNAKNIQYF TGTGCCAGCAGTCCCTATATCCCCCAAAATGCCAAAAACATTCAGTACTTC
13 TRBD1 TRBJ2-7 TRBV29-1 few CSVGQGTAYEQYF TGCAGCGTTGGACAGGGCACCGCTTACGAGCAGTACTTC
15 NA TRBJ2-1 TRBV7-7 NA CASSLGGDSYNEQFF TGTGCCAGCAGCTTAGGGGGGGACTCCTACAATGAGCAGTTCTTC
16 NA TRBJ2-1 TRBV7-3 NA CASSLRPGTNPNEQFF TGTGCCAGCAGCTTAAGGCCCGGGACCAACCCCAATGAGCAGTTCTTC
14 TRBD2 TRBJ2-7 TRBV7-8 few CASSPSREGWEQYF TGTGCCAGCAGCCCTTCCCGGGAGGGCTGGGAGCAGTACTTC
15 NA TRBJ2-7 TRBV28 few CASRVKGEPPYEQYF TGTGCCAGCAGGGTAAAGGGCGAACCCCCCTACGAGCAGTACTTC
17 TRBD2 TRBJ2-1 TRBV7-3 NA CASSLSLFFGRFDEQFF TGTGCCAGCAGCTTGTCACTGTTTTTCGGGAGGTTCGATGAGCAGTTCTTC
13 NA TRBJ2-7 TRBV28 NA CASSIASSYEQYF TGTGCCAGCAGCATTGCGAGCTCCTACGAGCAGTACTTC
11 NA TRBJ2-2 TRBV20-1 NA CSASATGELFF TGCAGTGCTAGTGCCACCGGGGAGCTGTTTTTT
13 TRBD1 TRBJ1-1 TRBV10-3 NA CATRGQMNTEAFF TGTGCCACCAGGGGACAGATGAACACTGAAGCTTTCTTT
16 NA TRBJ2-4 TRBV28 NA CASSLPGPGAKNIQYF TGTGCCAGCAGTTTGCCCGGACCTGGGGCCAAAAACATTCAGTACTTC
13 TRBD1 TRBJ2-7 TRBV11-3 NA CASSFGTGNEQYF TGTGCCAGCAGCTTCGGGACAGGGAACGAGCAGTACTTC
17 TRBD2 TRBJ2-2 TRBV7-2 NA CASSSWTSGRATGELFF TGTGCCAGCAGCTCTTGGACTAGCGGGAGGGCGACCGGGGAGCTGTTTTTT
13 NA TRBJ2-7 TRBV4-3 few CASSQDPRYEQYF TGCGCCAGCAGCCAAGATCCCCGGTACGAGCAGTACTTC
16 TRBD1 TRBJ2-1 TRBV4-1 many CASSQRVGQGYNEQFF TGCGCCAGCAGCCAACGTGTGGGACAGGGCTACAATGAGCAGTTCTTC
18 TRBD2 TRBJ2-5 TRBV7-8 NA CASNPWGSGGFNQETQYF TGTGCCAGCAACCCGTGGGGTAGCGGGGGCTTTAATCAAGAGACCCAGTACTTC
14 NA TRBJ2-5 TRBV18 once CASSPVAIQETQYF TGTGCCAGCTCACCAGTTGCTATTCAAGAGACCCAGTACTTC
14 NA TRBJ2-1 TRBV11-2 many CASSLVSGYNEQFF TGTGCCAGCAGCTTAGTATCCGGTTACAATGAGCAGTTCTTC
15 NA TRBJ1-1 TRBV12-3/TRBV12-4 NA CASSLSRAEDSAAFF TGTGCCAGCAGTTTAAGCAGGGCAGAGGACTCTGCGGCTTTCTTT
15 TRBD2 TRBJ2-2 TRBV11-1 NA CASSSRPSGAGELFF TGTGCCAGCAGCTCCCGACCAAGCGGGGCCGGGGAGCTGTTTTTT
16 TRBD1 TRBJ1-3 TRBV6-5 NA CASSYIDRASGNTIYF TGTGCCAGCAGTTACATCGACAGGGCTTCTGGAAACACCATATATTTT
14 NA TRBJ2-7 TRBV5-6 few CASSPRFGASEQYF TGTGCCAGCAGCCCCAGATTCGGGGCTTCCGAGCAGTACTTC